A single sample gave rise to the 30 T cell receptor beta chains below, sequenced in a study of cytomegalovirus exposure and HLA in healthy donors. Researchers ran the PCR with 60 Vbeta and 13 Jbeta primers. Sequencing used immunoSEQ multiplex PCR; TCRdb keeps in-frame clones, though not all of them. The repertoire has approximately 150,000 clones, roughly 76% of them found once; the top ten carry roughly 2.8%. The sample was PBMCs. The receptors stem from a woman aged 25 to 39 in good health and CMV-seronegative.

The CDR3 nucleotides read TGCGCCAGCAGCGCCGGGGCAACTAATGAAAAACTGTTTTTT. This gives the protein CASSAGATNEKLFF. The rearrangement joins TRBV5-1 to TRBJ1-4; D is unresolved. V was shortened by 4 bases and J by 0 bases, with 7 bases between the two germline ends. The germline gives CDR1 SGHRS, CDR2 YFSETQ. CDR3 size: 14 residues.

DNA of the CDR3: TGTGCCAGCAGTCCACTAGCGGGTGGTCCAGATACGCAGTATTTT. Translating it yields CASSPLAGGPDTQYF. This chain connects TRBV7-3 to TRBJ2-3; 9 nucleotides line up with TRBD2. The V gene's germline CDR1 is SGHTA and CDR2 FQGTGA. Losses at the gene ends were 6 bases for V and 4 bases for J; bases not matched to a gene: 8. This CDR3 has 15 residues. Using reference TRBV7-3 and TRBJ2-3 for the parts outside the CDR3, the full variable domain is GAGVSQTPSNKVTEKGKYVELRCDPISGHTALYWYRQSLGQGPEFLIYFQGTGAADDSGLPNDRFFAVRPEGSVSTLKIQRTERGDSAVYLCASSPLAGGPDTQYFGPGTRLTVL.

This chain links TRBV5-1 with TRBJ2-7; 8 bases align to TRBD1. This CDR3 spans 16 amino acids. Trimming removed 3 bases from V and 2 bases from J; junction bases left unmatched: 10. The germline V gene has CDR1 SGHRS and CDR2 YFSETQ. The CDR3: CASSSPDRVDTYEQYF. The DNA for the CDR3 is TGCGCCAGCAGCTCCCCGGACAGGGTAGACACCTACGAGCAGTACTTC. Variable domain in full (rest from reference TRBV5-1 and TRBJ2-7): KAGVTQTPRYLIKTRGQQVTLSCSPISGHRSVSWYQQTPGQGLQFLFEYFSETQRNKGNFPGRFSGRQFSNSRSEMNVSTLELGDSALYLCASSSPDRVDTYEQYFGPGTRLTVT.

This chain links TRBV11-2 with TRBJ2-1; D gene ambiguous. The CDR3 extends over 15 amino acids. Germline V gives CDR1 SGHAT, CDR2 FQNNGV. Trimming removed 5 bases from V and 0 bases from J, with 11 bases in between. Here the CDR3 reads CASSPRRFSYNEQFF. The DNA for the CDR3 is TGTGCCAGCAGCCCGCGCCGGTTCTCCTACAATGAGCAGTTCTTC.

The chain combines TRBV5-4 with TRBJ1-2; 7 bases are a match to TRBD1. V lost 4 bases and J lost 5; bases outside the gene matches: 8. The germline gives CDR1 SGHNT, CDR2 YYREEE (reference sequence). This CDR3 spans 14 amino acids. CDR3 bases: TGTGCCAGCAGCGGACAGGACAGGTATTATGGCTACACCTTC. Translated, it gives CASSGQDRYYGYTF.

This chain links TRBV7-3 with TRBJ2-1; D is ambiguous. The CDR3 has 14 amino acids. Trimming took off 1 base at V and 5 bases at J, with 9 bases between the two ends. Germline V gene sequence: CDR1 SGHTA, CDR2 FQGTGA. This chain's CDR3 is CASSLNRGDNEQFF. CDR3 sequence (DNA): TGTGCCAGCAGCTTAAATAGAGGCGACAATGAGCAGTTCTTC.

This chain connects TRBV13 to TRBJ2-7, with TRBD2 matching over 8 bases. This CDR3 has 15 amino acids. Trimming cost V 4 bases and J 0 bases; bases outside gene matches: 5. CDR1 PRHDT and CDR2 FYEKMQ come from the germline V gene (reference sequence). The CDR3 DNA reads TGTGCCAGCAGCTCAAGTAGCGGGGTCTCCTACGAGCAGTACTTC. It translates to CASSSSSGVSYEQYF. Full variable domain (outside the CDR3, taken from reference TRBV13 and TRBJ2-7): AAGVIQSPRHLIKEKRETATLKCYPIPRHDTVYWYQQGPGQDPQFLISFYEKMQSDKGSIPDRFSAQQFSDYHSELNMSSLELGDSALYFCASSSSSGVSYEQYFGPGTRLTVT.

The chain couples TRBV10-2 to TRBJ2-3, with TRBD2 matching 13 bases. This CDR3 has 14 residues. The ends lost 8 bases at V and 4 bases at J; junction bases unmatched: 3. Germline CDR1 reads WSHSY; CDR2 reads SAAADI. The CDR3, as DNA: TGCGCCAGCCGGACTAGCGGGAGATCAGATACGCAGTATTTT. Translating gives CASRTSGRSDTQYF.

The genes are TRBV19 and TRBJ2-7; 8 bases line up with TRBD1. The CDR3 consists of 15 residues. The V gene's germline CDR1 is LNHDA and CDR2 SQIVND (reference sequence). V was clipped by 5 bases and J by 4 bases; unmatched bases: 10. The CDR3 here is CASSQQGGLWYEQYF. The CDR3 DNA follows: TGTGCCAGTAGTCAACAGGGGGGTCTTTGGTACGAGCAGTACTTC.

The chain joins TRBV5-4 to TRBJ1-6; no firm D call. The V end lost 0 bases, the J end lost 5 bases, and 6 bases lay between the germline ends. Germline V lookup: CDR1 SGHNT, CDR2 YYREEE (reference sequence). CDR3 length equals 14 residues. CDR3 in amino acids: CASSLARDNSPLHF. In DNA form, the CDR3 reads TGTGCCAGCAGCTTGGCCCGTGATAATTCACCCCTCCACTTT.

The V gene is TRBV20-1, the J gene TRBJ2-3; 7 bases agree with TRBD2. The CDR3 runs to 11 residues. The V gene end was trimmed by 6 bases and the J gene end by 5 bases; junction bases not matched to a gene: 2. Germline V gene data show CDR1 as DFQATT and CDR2 as SNEGSKA (reference sequence). The CDR3 sequence: CSALAGDTQYF. The CDR3 nucleotides are TGCAGTGCGTTAGCGGGAGATACGCAGTATTTT.

As DNA, the CDR3 is TGTGCCACCCAGGAAGGGGAGGAGGCTGAAGCTTTCTTT. This codes for CATQEGEEAEAFF. The rearrangement uses TRBV2 and TRBJ1-1; D perhaps matches TRBD1 (5 bases). The CDR3 is 13 amino acids. Germline V gives CDR1 SNHLY, CDR2 FYNNEI. V was clipped by 10 bases and J by 6 bases, with 18 bases between them. The variable domain in full, with the rest retrieved from reference TRBV2 and TRBJ1-1, is EPEVTQTPSHQVTQMGQEVILRCVPISNHLYFYWYRQILGQKVEFLVSFYNNEISEKSEIFDDQFSVERPDGSNFTLKIRSTKLEDSAMYFCATQEGEEAEAFFGQGTRLTVV.

This clone was counted a single time. The gene calls are TRBV7-2 and TRBJ2-3, with no clear D. Germline CDR1 SGHTA, CDR2 FQGNSA. This CDR3 region has 14 residues. V was clipped by 0 bases and J by 8 bases, with 12 bases between them. CDR3 DNA sequence: TGTGCCAGCAGCTTAGCGTTTTCACAGTCTACGCAGTATTTT. Encoded protein: CASSLAFSQSTQYF.

The chain combines TRBV30 with TRBJ2-1; possibly TRBD1 for D (5 bases). Trimming removed 7 bases from V and 4 bases from J, with 14 bases in between. Germline CDR1 is GTSNPN and CDR2 is SVGIG (reference sequence). This CDR3 is 13 amino acids long. CDR3 nucleotides: TGTGCCTTCAGGACACGTACTTACAATGAGCAGTTCTTC. Translation gives CAFRTRTYNEQFF.

V is TRBV10-2 and J is TRBJ2-1; the match to TRBD2 covers 11 bases. Trimming cost V 3 bases and J 6 bases; bases outside gene matches: 7. Germline V gives CDR1 WSHSY, CDR2 SAAADI. The CDR3 sequence is 16 residues long. The CDR3 is CASSDLAGGVINEQFF. In DNA, the CDR3 is TGCGCCAGCAGTGATCTAGCGGGGGGCGTGATCAATGAGCAGTTCTTC.

The chain joins TRBV10-1 to TRBJ2-1; 7 nucleotides line up with TRBD2. Germline CDR1 WNHNN, CDR2 SYGVQD (reference sequence). V dropped 5 bases and J dropped 4; count of bases not matched to a gene: 11. The CDR3 is made up of 16 amino acids. In DNA, the CDR3 is TGCGCCAGCAGTCCCCGACTAAGCGGGGCTTACAATGAGCAGTTCTTC. Amino acid sequence: CASSPRLSGAYNEQFF.

This chain connects TRBV28 to TRBJ1-5; D remains unclear. This CDR3 comprises 15 residues. Deletions cut 7 bases from V and 6 bases from J, with 19 bases between. Germline CDR1 MDHEN, CDR2 SYDVKM. CDR3 sequence: CASNLRAGWSQPQHF. The CDR3, as DNA: TGTGCCAGCAACTTGAGGGCTGGGTGGTCTCAGCCCCAGCATTTT.

This chain uses TRBV19 with TRBJ1-6; D possibly corresponds to TRBD1 (5 bases). Trimming cost V 4 bases and J 0 bases, with 16 bases left between them. Germline CDR1 and CDR2: LNHDA and SQIVND (reference sequence). This CDR3 region has 18 residues. In DNA form, the CDR3 reads TGTGCCAGTAGTAGGACGGGCAGGGTGAGCTCCTATAATTCACCCCTCCACTTT. Protein: CASSRTGRVSSYNSPLHF.

The V call is TRBV6-1, the J call TRBJ2-5; D may be TRBD2 (7 bases). This CDR3 contains 14 residues. V gave up 6 bases and J gave up 7 bases, with 18 bases separating them. CDR1 and CDR2 from the germline V gene are MNHNS and SASEGT. CDR3 loop: CASRGGGRGVTQYF. As DNA, the CDR3 is TGTGCCAGCAGGGGGGGCGGGAGAGGGGTGACCCAGTACTTC.

This clone was seen a single time. The chain is built from TRBV6-1 and TRBJ2-1; TRBD2 agrees at 7 bases. The CDR3 has 15 amino acids. Germline CDR1 is MNHNS and CDR2 is SASEGT. Unmatched junction bases numbered 7, after V lost 3 bases and J lost 5 bases. CDR3 residues: CASSEAGLPHNEQFF. In DNA form, the CDR3 reads TGTGCCAGCAGTGAGGCGGGACTACCTCACAATGAGCAGTTCTTC.

Only one count was recorded for this clone. Different DNA sequences within this sample yield the same CDR3. The rearrangement joins TRBV5-4 to TRBJ1-2, with D unclear. Trimming took 0 bases from V and 8 from J, leaving 11 bases between them. Germline V gives CDR1 SGHNT, CDR2 YYREEE (reference sequence). The CDR3 runs to 13 residues. This chain's CDR3 is CASSLAGAGGYTF. In DNA form, the CDR3 reads TGTGCCAGCAGCTTGGCCGGAGCGGGCGGCTACACCTTC.

This clone was recorded many times. The V call is TRBV5-6, the J call TRBJ2-5, with a tentative D call TRBD2 (5 bases). Germline V lookup: CDR1 SGHDT, CDR2 YYEEEE. The CDR3 covers 16 residues. Trimming removed 0 bases at V and 4 bases at J, with 16 bases between. Here the CDR3 reads CASSLGAGVAAETQYF. CDR3 DNA sequence: TGTGCCAGCAGCTTGGGGGCCGGGGTAGCCGCAGAGACCCAGTACTTC.

The chain recombines TRBV6-5 with TRBJ2-2; TRBD2 agrees at 8 bases. Germline-derived CDR1 and CDR2 are MNHEY and SVGAGI. The CDR3 is 13 amino acids. V lost 7 bases and J lost 5; bases outside the gene matches: 3. DNA for the CDR3: TGTGCCAGCACCCGGGGGGGAACCGGGGAGCTGTTTTTT. It is translated as CASTRGGTGELFF.

CDR3 DNA: TGTGCCAGCAGTCCTAGGATTCAAGAGACCCAGTACTTC. Residues: CASSPRIQETQYF. The gene calls are TRBV28 and TRBJ2-5; D unclear. The CDR3 has 13 amino acids. Per germline, CDR1 MDHEN and CDR2 SYDVKM. Trimming shortened V by 5 bases and J by 2 bases, and 9 bases separated the two germline ends.

The genes are TRBV7-8 and TRBJ2-1; possible D gene TRBD2, 7 bases. The CDR3 length is 18 residues. Germline V gene sequence: CDR1 SGHVS, CDR2 FQNEAQ. Trimming removed 1 base from V and 8 bases from J, with 24 bases in between. This chain's CDR3 is CASSLVQGGGPYKDEQFF. The DNA of the CDR3 is TGTGCCAGCAGCTTAGTACAGGGAGGGGGGCCCTACAAGGATGAGCAGTTCTTC.

The chain uses TRBV11-2 and TRBJ2-1; no clear D gene. Trimming removed 3 bases at V and 0 bases at J, with 3 bases between. The CDR3 spans 13 residues. Germline V gene sequence: CDR1 SGHAT, CDR2 FQNNGV. CDR3 amino acids: CASSFLSYNEQFF. CDR3 in DNA: TGTGCCAGCAGCTTCCTCTCCTACAATGAGCAGTTCTTC. Together with reference TRBV11-2 and TRBJ2-1, the CDR3 gives the full variable domain: EAGVAQSPRYKIIEKRQSVAFWCNPISGHATLYWYQQILGQGPKLLIQFQNNGVVDDSQLPKDRFSAERLKGVDSTLKIQPAKLEDSAVYLCASSFLSYNEQFFGPGTRLTVL.

This clone was counted a few times. The gene calls are TRBV2 and TRBJ1-1, with D possibly matching TRBD1 (6 bases). This CDR3 contains 13 residues. V lost 6 bases, J lost 4 bases, and 12 bases lay in between. Germline V CDR1 and CDR2: SNHLY, FYNNEI. The CDR3 protein is CASRETGSTEAFF. DNA of the CDR3: TGTGCCAGCAGGGAAACAGGGTCCACTGAAGCTTTCTTT.

The chain carries TRBV19 and TRBJ1-2, with D perhaps matching TRBD1 (5 bases). The CDR3 has 14 amino acids. Looked up from germline, CDR1 is LNHDA and CDR2 is SQIVND (reference sequence). Deletions cut 6 bases from V and 0 bases from J, with 11 bases between. Written as DNA, the CDR3 is TGTGCCAGTAGACGGCAGACAGCTAACTATGGCTACACCTTC. Amino acids: CASRRQTANYGYTF.

This chain connects TRBV10-2 to TRBJ1-6; TRBD1 matches 7 bases. The CDR3 runs to 15 residues. The V gene end was trimmed by 6 bases and the J gene end by 8 bases; junction bases not matched to a gene: 10. CDR1 and CDR2 from the germline V gene are WSHSY and SAAADI. The CDR3 loop is CASSDRDPMDSPLHF. CDR3 sequence (DNA): TGCGCCAGCAGCGACAGGGATCCGATGGATTCACCCCTCCACTTT.

This chain uses TRBV5-4 with TRBJ2-2; 12 nucleotides align to TRBD2. CDR1 and CDR2 from the germline V gene are SGHNT and YYREEE (reference sequence). The CDR3 contains 16 residues. Trimming cost V 1 base and J 5 bases; bases outside gene matches: 3. The CDR3 loop reads CASSLRLAGGTGELFF. CDR3 coding DNA: TGTGCCAGCAGCTTGAGGCTAGCGGGAGGGACCGGGGAGCTGTTTTTT.